This TCR beta chain stems from a study of cytomegalovirus exposure and HLA in healthy donors. Study outcomes and limitations: Solely CMV serostatus was available to characterize immune exposure.

Primers for the PCR totalled 60 Vbeta and 13 Jbeta. Produced via immunoSEQ multiplex PCR; TCRdb's table is partial and in-frame only. The repertoire has about 160,000 clones, over 80% of them found once; the top ten carry approximately 6.5%. This CDR3 has 11 amino acids. V lost 6 bases and J lost 2, with 3 bases in between. CDR1 and CDR2 (germline): MNHNS, SASEGT. Turning to this clone: What it binds is not known.

This chain uses TRBV6-1 with TRBJ2-3; D is unresolved. This receptor was obtained from a male donor in good health and CMV-seropositive. The sample consisted of PBMCs. The CDR3 DNA follows: TGTGCCAGCAGCCTCACAGATACGCAGTATTTT. Its translation is CASSLTDTQYF.